The text below deals with one T cell receptor (beta chain). The antigen is not known. The source of the sample is a study of shared clonotypes between healthy human individuals. Study-wide context: The composition of the donors was a couple of women and three men aged 18 to 49. Study findings and constraints: Estimated richness was generally greater in naive than memory subsets.

J lost 4 bases, V lost 10 bases, and 11 bases had no gene match. The CDR3 totals 15 residues. Germline V gives CDR1 SGHTA, CDR2 FQGNSA. Produced via immunoSEQ multiplex PCR; TCRdb's table is partial and in-frame only. The data show about 1.4 million clones, more than 95% seen once. This clonotype originated in a man aged 25 to 40 in good health. Sequenced: naive CD4+ T cells sorted from blood. Subset described: CD45RA+ positively selected. The chain joins TRBV7-2 to TRBJ2-3, with 10 bases matching TRBD1. The CDR3: CAISRSGQGADTQYF. Written as DNA, the CDR3 is TGTGCCATCTCGAGATCTGGACAGGGGGCAGATACGCAGTATTTT.